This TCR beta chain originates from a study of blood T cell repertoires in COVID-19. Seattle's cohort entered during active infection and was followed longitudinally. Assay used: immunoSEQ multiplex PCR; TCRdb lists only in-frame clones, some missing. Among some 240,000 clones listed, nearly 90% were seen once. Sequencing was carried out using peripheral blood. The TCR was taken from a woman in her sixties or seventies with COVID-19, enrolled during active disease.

DNA for the CDR3: TGTGCCATCAGTGAGTCACAGACTGAAGCTTTCTTT. Protein sequence: CAISESQTEAFF. V is TRBV10-3 and J is TRBJ1-1; D gene unclear. CDR3 length: 12 residues. Trimming took off 0 bases at V and 5 bases at J, with 4 bases between the two ends. Germline V lookup: CDR1 ENHRY, CDR2 SYGVKD.